This TCR beta chain is drawn from a study of OX40 agonist ivuxolimab in advanced cancers. Profiling relied on immunoSEQ multiplex PCR, and the TCRdb table lists in-frame clones only, not all of them. The repertoire includes about 97,000 clones, 85% to 90% of them detected once, and more than 5.5% sits in the top ten. This CDR3 is built from 15 residues. Germline CDR1 is MGHRA and CDR2 is YSYEKL. Trimming at V came to 1 base and at J to 13 bases, leaving 8 bases not matched to a gene. This clonotype was sampled from an adult with an advanced solid tumor such as melanoma, head and neck, liver or kidney cancer. The chain is built from TRBV4-1 and TRBJ2-1; 12 bases agree with TRBD2. The sequences come from CD4+ or CD8+ T cells sorted from blood, collected in a trial of the OX40 agonist ivuxolimab. The CDR3: CASSQGLAGVGVQFF. The CDR3 DNA is TGCGCCAGCAGCCAAGGACTAGCGGGAGTTGGGGTACAGTTCTTC.